This is a list of T cell receptor beta chains from one sample in a study of beta chain features in type 1 diabetes. This table comes from immunoSEQ multiplex PCR, and its TCRdb copy is limited to in-frame clones, with some not included. Here the sample spans 200,000 to 250,000 clones, more than 9% being singletons. The sequencing sample was made of naive CD4+ T cells from blood. The receptors here all came from a woman aged 18-30 years in good health. The CDR3 runs from the conserved cysteine through the conserved F or W. Fields, in order: V gene, D gene, CDR3 protein. A D gene is named only where the DNA matches it firmly.

TRBV4-1 | TRBD2 | CASSQSGKSSYEQYF
TRBV4-1 | . | CASSQDYSVDEQYF
TRBV11-2 | TRBD2 | CASSLRRTSGRQETQYF
TRBV5-6 | . | CASSSWQTQETQYF
TRBV12-5 | . | CASGLVIRGGVGPIYEQYF
TRBV27 | . | CASSPDTYEQYF
TRBV15 | . | CATSRGQEGETQYF
TRBV30 | . | CAWSVGEFYGYTF
TRBV5-1 | . | CASSLEGVYEQYF
TRBV9 | . | CASSVDPGNGYTF
TRBV6-6 | . | CASRQPNYGYTF
TRBV5-8 | . | CASSLSGSDTQYF
TRBV27 | TRBD2 | CASGRLAGKETQYF
TRBV18 | . | CASSPLGLYEQYF
TRBV29-1 | . | CSVGGGGRAFF
TRBV2 | . | CASVIQGYGYTF
TRBV27 | . | CASSSSYRADGANVLTF
TRBV7-9 | . | CASSLPKGVWAEKLFF
TRBV10-3 | TRBD2 | CAIRGEGSGRRDEQFF
TRBV7-2 | . | CASSMGDRDWQETQYF
TRBV28 | TRBD2 | CASSHPGTSGTDTQYF
TRBV12-5 | . | CASGLVVGTDTQYF
TRBV5-1 | . | CASKAGVNTEAFF
TRBV11-2 | TRBD2 | CASSLGTRLGEQFF